These 14 T cell receptor beta chains originate from one sample sequenced in a study of radiation and T cells in renal cell carcinoma. The treatment is: treatment-naive control, cytoreductive nephrectomy. Here immunoSEQ multiplex PCR was the method, and the copy in TCRdb shows in-frame clones only, minus some. The table shows about 25,000 clones, with 55% to 75% occurring only once. Sequenced here: tumor tissue, sampled from a patient whose treatment was nephrectomy without radiotherapy. Receptors originate from a middle-aged man with renal cell carcinoma.

This clone was observed a handful of times. The chain combines TRBV5-6 with TRBJ1-2; a weak D match, TRBD1 (5 bases). The CDR3 length is 13 residues. V gave up 3 bases and J gave up 4 bases, with 10 bases separating them. The germline gives CDR1 SGHDT, CDR2 YYEEEE. The CDR3 spells CASSYQGTYGYTF. The DNA for the CDR3 is TGTGCCAGCAGCTATCAGGGAACCTATGGCTACACCTTC.

The chain carries TRBV27 and TRBJ2-1, with D perhaps TRBD1 or TRBD2 (6 bases each). The CDR3 has 14 amino acids. Looked up from germline, CDR1 is MNHEY and CDR2 is SMNVEV (reference sequence). V lost 4 bases to trimming and J lost 9 bases, with 16 bases between them. The CDR3 spells CASSSLVGGLEQFF. In DNA form, the CDR3 reads TGTGCCAGCAGTTCTTTGGTAGGGGGGCTTGAGCAGTTCTTC.

The chain joins TRBV6-5 to TRBJ1-1; D is perhaps TRBD1 (5 bases). Germline V gene lookup returns CDR1 MNHEY and CDR2 SVGAGI. This CDR3 comprises 14 residues. Trimming cost V 2 bases and J 0 bases, with 7 bases left between them. CDR3 nucleotide sequence: TGTGCCAGCAGTTACGGGGGAGTGAACACTGAAGCTTTCTTT. This gives the protein CASSYGGVNTEAFF.

This clone was observed once. V and J are TRBV5-4 and TRBJ2-5, with 7 bases matching TRBD1. CDR3 length: 13 amino acids. The germline gives CDR1 SGHNT, CDR2 YYREEE (reference sequence). Germline trimming cut 4 bases from V and 5 bases from J; bases unmatched to any gene: 5. In DNA, the CDR3 is TGTGCCAGCAGCCAACAGGGGCTTGAGACCCAGTACTTC. Translation: CASSQQGLETQYF.

The rearrangement uses TRBV10-2 and TRBJ2-7, with 12 positions matching TRBD2. The length of the CDR3 is 17 residues. V lost 0 bases to trimming and J lost 0 bases; unmatched junction nucleotides: 3. Germline V CDR1 and CDR2: WSHSY, SAAADI. In DNA, the CDR3 is TGCGCCAGCAGTGAGTCCATGGGACTAGCGGGCTCCTACGAGCAGTACTTC. This gives the protein CASSESMGLAGSYEQYF.

V is TRBV30 and J is TRBJ2-3; no clear D gene. The germline V and J ends were trimmed by 7 bases and 3 bases, with 14 bases remaining between them. The CDR3 runs to 13 residues. Germline V gives CDR1 GTSNPN, CDR2 SVGIG (reference sequence). The CDR3 DNA reads as TGTGCCTCCCTCCTAGACGGGACAGATACGCAGTATTTT. As protein: CASLLDGTDTQYF.

The rearrangement links TRBV7-2 to TRBJ2-2, with D maybe TRBD2 (5 bases). The CDR3 sequence is 14 residues long. Germline V gene sequence: CDR1 SGHTA, CDR2 FQGNSA. V shed 5 bases and J shed 4 bases, with 11 bases lying between them. CDR3 nucleotide sequence: TGTGCCAGCAGCAAATTCCTAGCCACCGGGGAGCTGTTTTTT. Translation: CASSKFLATGELFF.

This clone is a singleton in its sample. A much larger clone differs from this one at a single base, so this may be a read error. This chain uses TRBV6-5 with TRBJ2-2; 8 positions match TRBD1. The germline V gene has CDR1 MNHEY and CDR2 SVGAGI. V trimming: 5 bases; J trimming: 1 base; junction bases outside the gene matches: 0. CDR3 length: 14 residues. Here the CDR3 reads CASSGTGNTGELFF. The CDR3 DNA reads as TGTGCCAGCAGTGGGACAGGGAACACCGGGGAGCTGTTTTTT.

With respect to this clone: This same CDR3 is encoded by further DNA sequences in the sample. The V call is TRBV2, the J call TRBJ2-7, with 7 bases identical to TRBD1. CDR1 is SNHLY and CDR2 is FYNNEI in the germline V gene. V lost 9 bases, J lost 3 bases, and 2 bases stayed unmatched. The CDR3 totals 11 residues. The CDR3 region has the DNA TGTGCCAGTAGACAGGGCTACGAGCAGTACGTC. It is translated as CASRQGYEQYV.

Only one count was recorded for this clone. The rearrangement uses TRBV27 and TRBJ2-6; 7 bases match TRBD1. The germline V gene has CDR1 MNHEY and CDR2 SMNVEV (reference sequence). The CDR3 covers 17 residues. V was clipped by 8 bases and J by 5 bases; unmatched bases: 15. The chain's CDR3 is CASLDREFLVWANVLTF. CDR3 nucleotide sequence: TGTGCCAGCCTAGACAGGGAATTCCTAGTCTGGGCCAACGTCCTGACTTTC.

The rearrangement links TRBV5-6 to TRBJ2-4, with TRBD2 as a possible D gene (5 bases). V gave up 4 bases and J gave up 9 bases, with 20 bases separating them. Germline loops: CDR1 SGHDT, CDR2 YYEEEE. This CDR3 is built from 15 residues. The CDR3 DNA sequence: TGTGCCAGCAGCCCCTGGGGAGAAGGGCTTATCATTCAGTACTTC. Protein product: CASSPWGEGLIIQYF.

The chain has TRBV5-4 and TRBJ2-4; D is possibly TRBD1 or TRBD2 (5 bases each). V was pared by 4 bases and J by 1 base, with 12 bases between. This CDR3 comprises 15 residues. Germline V gives CDR1 SGHNT, CDR2 YYREEE (reference sequence). CDR3 region: CASSGVGTAKNIQYF. The CDR3 DNA is TGTGCCAGCAGCGGGGTGGGGACGGCCAAAAACATTCAGTACTTC.

This chain joins TRBV7-2 and TRBJ2-7; D could derive from TRBD1 or TRBD2 (5 bases each). V lost 5 bases to trimming and J lost 6 bases, with 14 bases between them. The CDR3 sequence is 13 residues long. Looked up from germline, CDR1 is SGHTA and CDR2 is FQGNSA. The CDR3 reads CASSRQRGSEQYV. The CDR3 DNA follows: TGTGCCAGCAGCCGCCAGAGGGGCTCCGAGCAGTACGTC.

V gene TRBV5-1 combines with J gene TRBJ1-2; the D gene is possibly TRBD1 (5 bases). Trimming shortened V by 2 bases and J by 4 bases, and 12 bases separated the two germline ends. CDR1 is SGHRS and CDR2 is YFSETQ in the germline V gene. The CDR3 consists of 14 residues. CDR3 in DNA: TGCGCCAGCAGCTTATGGAGGGGTGGCTATGGCTACACCTTC. This sequence encodes CASSLWRGGYGYTF.